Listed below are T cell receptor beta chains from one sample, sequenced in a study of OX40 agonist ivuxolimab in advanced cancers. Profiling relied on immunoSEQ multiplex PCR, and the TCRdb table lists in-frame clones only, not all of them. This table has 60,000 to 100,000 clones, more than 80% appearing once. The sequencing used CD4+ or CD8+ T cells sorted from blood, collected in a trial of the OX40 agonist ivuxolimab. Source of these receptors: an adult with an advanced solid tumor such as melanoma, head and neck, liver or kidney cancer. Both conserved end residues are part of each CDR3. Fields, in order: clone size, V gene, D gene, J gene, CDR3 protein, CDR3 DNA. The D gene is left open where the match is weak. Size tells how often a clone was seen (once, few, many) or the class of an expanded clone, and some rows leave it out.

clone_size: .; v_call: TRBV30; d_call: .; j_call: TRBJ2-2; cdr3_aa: CAWKVWTSPSNTGELFF; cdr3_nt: TGTGCCTGGAAGGTTTGGACGTCACCTTCGAACACCGGGGAGCTGTTTTTT
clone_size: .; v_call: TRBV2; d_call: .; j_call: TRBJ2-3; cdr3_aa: CASTVFLKDTQYF; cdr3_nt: TGTGCCAGCACGGTGTTCCTCAAGGATACGCAGTATTTT
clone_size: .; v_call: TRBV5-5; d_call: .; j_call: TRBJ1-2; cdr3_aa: CASSLGDGPYGYTF; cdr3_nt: TGTGCCAGCAGCTTGGGGGACGGCCCATATGGCTACACCTTC
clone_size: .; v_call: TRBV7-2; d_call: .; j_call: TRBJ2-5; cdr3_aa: CASSLRPPRPQETQYF; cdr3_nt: TGTGCCAGCAGCCTTAGGCCACCACGGCCTCAAGAGACCCAGTACTTC
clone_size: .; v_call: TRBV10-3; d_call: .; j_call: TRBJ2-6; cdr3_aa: CAVRASPGANVLTF; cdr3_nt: TGTGCCGTCCGGGCTTCCCCCGGGGCCAACGTCCTGACTTTC
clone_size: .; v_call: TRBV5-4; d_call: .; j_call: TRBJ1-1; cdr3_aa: CASSLTGRQTNTEAFF; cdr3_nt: TGTGCCAGCAGCTTGACCGGCAGACAGACGAACACTGAAGCTTTCTTT
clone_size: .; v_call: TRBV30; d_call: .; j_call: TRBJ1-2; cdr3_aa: CAWWGTLGYTF; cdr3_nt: TGTGCCTGGTGGGGGACTCTTGGCTACACCTTC
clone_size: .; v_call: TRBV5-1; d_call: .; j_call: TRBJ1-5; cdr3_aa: CASSLEGHSNQPQHF; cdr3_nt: TGCGCCAGCAGCTTGGAAGGGCATAGCAATCAGCCCCAGCATTTT
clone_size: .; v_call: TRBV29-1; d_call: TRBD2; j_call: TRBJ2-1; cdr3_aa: CSVDQTSGGYNNEQFF; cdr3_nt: TGCAGCGTTGACCAGACTAGCGGGGGCTACAACAATGAGCAGTTCTTC
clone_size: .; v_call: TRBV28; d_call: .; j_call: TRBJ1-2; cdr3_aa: CASSLGGEFNYGYTF; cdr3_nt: TGTGCCAGCAGTTTAGGGGGGGAGTTTAACTATGGCTACACCTTC
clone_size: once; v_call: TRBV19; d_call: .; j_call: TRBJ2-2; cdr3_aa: CASSIFSSRGDTGELFF; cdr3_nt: TGTGCCAGTAGTATTTTTTCGAGTAGGGGGGACACCGGGGAGCTGTTTTTT
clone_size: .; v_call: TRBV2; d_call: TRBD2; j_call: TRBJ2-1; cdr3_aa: CASSAQRGDYNEQFF; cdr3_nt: TGTGCCAGCAGTGCCCAGCGGGGGGACTACAATGAGCAGTTCTTC
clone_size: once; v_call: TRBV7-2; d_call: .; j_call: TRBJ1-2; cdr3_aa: CASSLDANYGYTF; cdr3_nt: TGTGCCAGCAGCTTAGACGCCAACTATGGCTACACCTTC
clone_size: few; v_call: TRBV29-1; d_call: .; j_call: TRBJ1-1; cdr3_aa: CSVSGNLNTEAFF; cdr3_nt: TGCAGCGTTTCGGGGAATTTGAACACTGAAGCTTTCTTT
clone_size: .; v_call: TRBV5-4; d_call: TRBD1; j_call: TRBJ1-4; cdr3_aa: CASSLQGANEKLFF; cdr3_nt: TGTGCCAGCAGCTTGCAGGGGGCTAATGAAAAACTGTTTTTT
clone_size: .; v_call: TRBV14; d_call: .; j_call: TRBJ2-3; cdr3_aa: CASSPRGLRSGTDTQYF; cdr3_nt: TGTGCCAGCAGCCCCCGGGGTTTGCGGTCGGGGACAGATACGCAGTATTTT
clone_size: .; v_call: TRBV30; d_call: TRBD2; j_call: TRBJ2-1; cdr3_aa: CAWSSPSGSKSYNEQFF; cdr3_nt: TGTGCCTGGAGTTCCCCTAGCGGGAGCAAATCCTACAATGAGCAGTTCTTC
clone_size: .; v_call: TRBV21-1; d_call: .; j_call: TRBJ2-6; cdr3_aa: CASSKGLSGANVLTF; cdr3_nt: TGTGCCAGCAGCAAAGGGCTCTCTGGGGCCAACGTCCTGACTTTC
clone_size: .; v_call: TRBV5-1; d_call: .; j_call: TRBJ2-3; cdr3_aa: CASSPSGGSGADTQYF; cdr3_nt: TGCGCCAGCAGCCCAAGTGGAGGGTCAGGGGCAGATACGCAGTATTTT
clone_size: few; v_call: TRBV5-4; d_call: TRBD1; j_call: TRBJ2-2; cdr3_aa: CASSLRDRGAGELFF; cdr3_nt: TGTGCCAGCAGCCTCCGGGACAGGGGGGCCGGGGAGCTGTTTTTT
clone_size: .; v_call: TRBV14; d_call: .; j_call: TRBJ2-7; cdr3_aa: CASSPLGHFSDYEQYF; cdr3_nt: TGTGCCAGCAGCCCACTCGGACACTTTTCTGATTACGAGCAGTACTTC
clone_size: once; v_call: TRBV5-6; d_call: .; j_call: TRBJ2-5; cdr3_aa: CASSRGSETQYF; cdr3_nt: TGTGCCAGCAGCAGAGGATCCGAGACCCAGTACTTC
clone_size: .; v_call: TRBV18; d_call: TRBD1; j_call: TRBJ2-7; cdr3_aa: CASSPSRTGGREQYF; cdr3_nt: TGTGCCAGCTCACCTTCAAGGACAGGGGGCCGCGAGCAGTACTTC
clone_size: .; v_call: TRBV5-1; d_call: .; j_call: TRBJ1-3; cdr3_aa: CASSLGPTGSGNTIYF; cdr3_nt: TGCGCCAGCAGCTTGGGGCCGACTGGCTCTGGAAACACCATATATTTT
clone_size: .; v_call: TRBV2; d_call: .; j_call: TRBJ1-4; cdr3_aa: CASTERGRYEKLFF; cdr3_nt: TGTGCCAGCACCGAACGGGGACGCTATGAAAAACTGTTTTTT
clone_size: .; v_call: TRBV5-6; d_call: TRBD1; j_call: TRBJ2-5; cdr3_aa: CASSTQGAETQYF; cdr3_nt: TGTGCCAGCAGTACACAGGGGGCTGAGACCCAGTACTTC
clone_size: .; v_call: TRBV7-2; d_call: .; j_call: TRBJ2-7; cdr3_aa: CASSLAGAGGGEQYF; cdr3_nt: TGTGCCAGCAGCTTAGCTGGGGCCGGGGGCGGCGAGCAGTACTTC
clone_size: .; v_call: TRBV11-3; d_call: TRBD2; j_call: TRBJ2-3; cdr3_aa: CASSRSGTSATTDTQYF; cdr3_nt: TGTGCCAGCAGCCGGTCCGGGACTAGCGCAACCACAGATACGCAGTATTTT
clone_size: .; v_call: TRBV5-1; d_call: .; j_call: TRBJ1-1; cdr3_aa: CASSSGGGYTEAFF; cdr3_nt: TGCGCCAGCAGCTCTGGTGGGGGATACACTGAAGCTTTCTTT
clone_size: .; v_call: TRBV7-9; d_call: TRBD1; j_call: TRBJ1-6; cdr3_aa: CASSLGQASPLHF; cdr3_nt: TGTGCCAGCAGCCTTGGACAGGCTTCACCCCTCCACTTT
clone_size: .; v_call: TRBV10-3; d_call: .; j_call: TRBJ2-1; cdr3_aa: CAISDLSSYNEQFF; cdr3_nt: TGTGCCATCAGTGACCTGAGCTCCTACAATGAGCAGTTCTTC
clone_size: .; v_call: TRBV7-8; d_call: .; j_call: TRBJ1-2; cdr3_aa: CASSVDGVGYGYTF; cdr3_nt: TGTGCCAGCAGCGTAGACGGTGTTGGCTATGGCTACACCTTC
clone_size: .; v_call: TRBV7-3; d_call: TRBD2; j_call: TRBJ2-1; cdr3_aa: CASSRGLAGNEQFF; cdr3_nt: TGTGCCAGCAGCCGGGGACTAGCAGGCAATGAGCAGTTCTTC
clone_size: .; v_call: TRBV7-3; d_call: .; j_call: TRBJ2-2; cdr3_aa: CASSHPGLNTGELFF; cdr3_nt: TGTGCCAGCAGCCACCCGGGACTTAACACCGGGGAGCTGTTTTTT
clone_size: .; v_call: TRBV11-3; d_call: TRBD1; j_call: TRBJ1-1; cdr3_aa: CASSLTGNSNTEAFF; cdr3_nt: TGTGCCAGCAGCTTGACAGGGAACTCGAACACTGAAGCTTTCTTT
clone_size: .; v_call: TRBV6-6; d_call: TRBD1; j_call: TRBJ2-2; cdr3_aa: CASSLRTGGSGELFF; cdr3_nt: TGTGCCAGCAGTTTAAGGACAGGGGGCTCCGGGGAGCTGTTTTTT
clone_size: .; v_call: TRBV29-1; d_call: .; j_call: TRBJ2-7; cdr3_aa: CSGSVAGEQYF; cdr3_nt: TGCAGCGGGAGCGTCGCTGGCGAGCAGTACTTC
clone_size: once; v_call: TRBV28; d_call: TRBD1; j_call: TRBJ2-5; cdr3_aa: CASSWLGQGIAETQYF; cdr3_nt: TGTGCCAGCAGTTGGCTGGGACAGGGGATAGCGGAGACCCAGTACTTC
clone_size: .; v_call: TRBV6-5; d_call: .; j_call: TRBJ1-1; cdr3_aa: CASSYDPRGTEAFF; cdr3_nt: TGTGCCAGCAGTTACGACCCCAGGGGCACTGAAGCTTTCTTT
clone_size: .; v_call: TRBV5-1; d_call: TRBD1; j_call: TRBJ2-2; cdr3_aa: CASSSAGTGGSDWFSGELFF; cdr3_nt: TGCGCCAGCAGCTCAGCCGGGACAGGGGGAAGTGATTGGTTTTCCGGGGAGCTGTTTTTT
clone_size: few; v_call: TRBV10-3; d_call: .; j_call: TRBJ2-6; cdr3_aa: CAISESARLDSGANVLTF; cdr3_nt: TGTGCCATCAGTGAGTCGGCCAGGTTAGACTCTGGGGCCAACGTCCTGACTTTC
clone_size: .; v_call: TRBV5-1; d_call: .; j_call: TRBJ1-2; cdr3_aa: CASSLDADGNYGYTF; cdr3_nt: TGCGCCAGCAGCTTGGATGCGGACGGTAACTATGGCTACACCTTC
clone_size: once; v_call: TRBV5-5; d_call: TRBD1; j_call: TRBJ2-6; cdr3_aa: CASSGTGLGANVLTF; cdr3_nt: TGTGCCAGCAGCGGGACAGGGTTGGGGGCCAACGTCCTGACTTTC
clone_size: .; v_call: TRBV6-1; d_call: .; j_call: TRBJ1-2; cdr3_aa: CASSDSGLANYGYTF; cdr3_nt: TGTGCCAGCAGTGATTCGGGACTAGCTAACTATGGCTACACCTTC
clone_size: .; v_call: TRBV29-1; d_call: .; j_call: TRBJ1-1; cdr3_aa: CSVEVRGAHTEAFF; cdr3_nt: TGCAGCGTTGAAGTCCGGGGCGCCCACACTGAAGCTTTCTTT
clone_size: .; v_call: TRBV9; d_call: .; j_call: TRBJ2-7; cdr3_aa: CASSVAAENGFYEQYF; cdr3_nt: TGTGCCAGCAGCGTAGCTGCCGAGAACGGTTTCTACGAGCAGTACTTC
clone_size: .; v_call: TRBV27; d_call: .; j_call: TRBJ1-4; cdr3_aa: CASRGNEKLFF; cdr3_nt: TGTGCCAGCAGGGGTAATGAAAAACTGTTTTTT
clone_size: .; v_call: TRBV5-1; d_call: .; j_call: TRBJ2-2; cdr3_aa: CASSLGPLGDTGELFF; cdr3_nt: TGCGCCAGCAGCTTGGGCCCCTTGGGGGACACCGGGGAGCTGTTTTTT
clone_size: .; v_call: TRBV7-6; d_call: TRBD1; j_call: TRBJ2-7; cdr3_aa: CASSLGTGYYEQYF; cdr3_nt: TGTGCCAGCAGCTTAGGGACAGGGTACTACGAGCAGTACTTC
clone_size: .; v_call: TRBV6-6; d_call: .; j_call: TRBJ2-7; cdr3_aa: CASSRSARRASEQYF; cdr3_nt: TGTGCCAGCAGCAGATCCGCCCGGAGGGCAAGCGAGCAGTACTTC
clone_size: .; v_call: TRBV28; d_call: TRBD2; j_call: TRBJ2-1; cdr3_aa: CASKLAGGYYNEQFF; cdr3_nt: TGTGCCAGCAAACTTGCGGGAGGATACTACAATGAGCAGTTCTTC